This T cell receptor (beta chain) emerged from a study of T cell responses to AZD1222 COVID-19 vaccine. Assay: immunoSEQ multiplex PCR; the TCRdb copy retains only in-frame clones and omits some. The sample records around 220,000 clones, around 94% being singletons. With respect to this clone: What it binds is unknown.

Study results and limitations: Repertoire sampling occurred only after the peak T cell response.

The sample was peripheral blood, taken 28 days after the second dose of the MenACWY control vaccine. This clonotype was sampled from an adult who received the MenACWY meningococcal vaccine as a control.

The CDR3 loop reads CASSFEGFNYGYTF. The CDR3 DNA sequence: TGTGCCAGCAGCTTTGAAGGGTTTAACTATGGCTACACCTTC. The chain employs TRBV7-9 and TRBJ1-2; D ambiguous. The CDR3 covers 14 residues. The germline V and J ends were trimmed by 3 bases and 1 base, with 9 bases remaining between them. Germline V gene sequence: CDR1 SEHNR, CDR2 FQNEAQ (reference sequence).